These T cell receptor beta chains were read from a single sample in a study of T cells in Graves' hyperthyroidism and ophthalmopathy. One entry per CDR3 protein, called by TCRdb with MiXCR from the multiplex PCR reads. The sample has around 600,000 distinct CDR3 sequences, 15% to 18% seen once. Sequences were obtained from blood. The receptor set was obtained from a woman aged 25 to 45 with Graves' hyperthyroidism. The CDR3 runs from the conserved cysteine through the conserved F or W. The order of the fields is clone size, J gene, V gene, D gene, CDR3 DNA, CDR3 protein. The D gene is left open where the match is weak. The size of a clone is reported for some rows only, either as once, few or many, or as a class for expanded clones.

few,TRBJ2-3,TRBV4-3,TRBD2,TGCGCCAGCAGCCAAGGGACTAGCGGGATACGGGATACGCAGTATTTT,CASSQGTSGIRDTQYF
many,TRBJ2-5,TRBV30,.,TGTGCCTGGAGTCTGGGCGTCGAGACCCAGTACTTC,CAWSLGVETQYF
many,TRBJ2-2,TRBV30,.,TGTGCCTGGAGGGCGGGACGGAGGACCGGGGAGCTGTTTTTT,CAWRAGRRTGELFF
.,TRBJ1-6,TRBV4-1,TRBD1,TGCGCCAGCAGCCCCGGGACAGCTTACCGAGGAGGTAATTCACCCCTCCACTTT,CASSPGTAYRGGNSPLHF
many,TRBJ2-3,TRBV28,.,TGTGCCAGCAGTGGGTCTAGGCTCGGCACAGATACGCAGTATTTT,CASSGSRLGTDTQYF
many,TRBJ1-5,TRBV7-2,.,TGTGCCAGCAGCCTACAGGCAGATAGCAATCAGCCCCAGCATTTT,CASSLQADSNQPQHF
.,TRBJ1-1,TRBV7-9,.,TGTGCCAGCAGCCTGACAGCCGTCGCTGCTGAAGCTTTCTTT,CASSLTAVAAEAFF
few,TRBJ1-2,TRBV15,TRBD1,TGTGCCACCAGCAGAGACCCACAGGGGGCTTTCTATGGCTACACCTTC,CATSRDPQGAFYGYTF
few,TRBJ1-1,TRBV3-1,.,TGTGCCAGCAGAAGATTCAGGGGACCCTCCGACACTGAAGCTTTCTTT,CASRRFRGPSDTEAFF
.,TRBJ1-6,TRBV6-6,.,TGTGCCAGCAGTTACTCTTCAGGGGTCAGCTCCTATAATTCACCCCTCCACTTT,CASSYSSGVSSYNSPLHF
many,TRBJ2-1,TRBV6-5,TRBD2,TGTGCCAGCAGTTACTGGGTTAGCGGGAGGGCCTATAATGAGCAGTTCTTC,CASSYWVSGRAYNEQFF
.,TRBJ1-1,TRBV27,.,TGTGCCAGCGGCATCTCGAACACTGAAGCTTTCTTT,CASGISNTEAFF
.,TRBJ2-5,TRBV7-2,TRBD2,TGTGCCAGCAGCTTAGATACGGGGGGGACTAGCGGCCAAGAGACCCAGTACTTC,CASSLDTGGTSGQETQYF
.,TRBJ2-1,TRBV7-9,TRBD2,TGTGCCAGCAGCCGCAAGCGTCTAGCGGGAGTAGCTCAGGAGCAGTTCTTC,CASSRKRLAGVAQEQFF
many,TRBJ2-1,TRBV12-3/TRBV12-4,TRBD2,TGTGCCAGCGGCCCGGGACTAGCGGGAGATCGGGAGCAGTTCTTC,CASGPGLAGDREQFF
many,TRBJ1-2,TRBV3-1,.,TGTGCCAGCAGCCTCGCTCCAGGGGACTATGGCTACACCTTC,CASSLAPGDYGYTF
.,TRBJ2-2,TRBV12-3/TRBV12-4,.,TGTGCCATGGGGGAGGCCCGGACCGGGGAGCTGTTTTTT,CAMGEARTGELFF
.,TRBJ2-1,TRBV28,.,TGTGCCAGCAGCCTGACTACCTCAGGCTCCCGGGAGCAGTTCTTC,CASSLTTSGSREQFF
.,TRBJ2-7,TRBV15,.,TGTGCCACCAGCAGAGATAAGGGGTACGAGCAGTACTTC,CATSRDKGYEQYF
few,TRBJ2-7,TRBV18,.,TGTGCCAGCTCACCAGTTATAGAATCCTACGAGCAGTACTTC,CASSPVIESYEQYF
.,TRBJ2-7,TRBV9,.,TGTGCCAGCAGCGTCGATCGGGTCTCCTACGAGCAGTACTTC,CASSVDRVSYEQYF
few,TRBJ2-1,TRBV18,.,TGTGCCGGAACGGCGACCCCCTCGAACAATGAGCAGTTCTTC,CAGTATPSNNEQFF
many,TRBJ2-5,TRBV11-1,TRBD2,TGTGCCAGCAGCTGGAATCAACTAGCGGGCAGCCAAGAGACCCAGTACTTC,CASSWNQLAGSQETQYF
once,TRBJ2-1,TRBV29-1,TRBD2,TGCAGCGCTCCTAGTGCGGGGGACGGAAGTGAGCAGTTCTTC,CSAPSAGDGSEQFF
many,TRBJ1-1,TRBV12-3/TRBV12-4,.,TGTGCCAGCAGCACAGGGAGGGACACTGAAGCTTTCTTT,CASSTGRDTEAFF
many,TRBJ2-7,TRBV6-1,TRBD2,TGTGCCATCAGACTAGCGGGATCCCACGAGCAGTACTTC,CAIRLAGSHEQYF
.,TRBJ2-1,TRBV5-1,.,TGCGCCAGCAGCTTGACGGGGGGCGGTATAAATGAGCAGTTCTTC,CASSLTGGGINEQFF
.,TRBJ2-3,TRBV7-3,TRBD2,TGTGCCAGCAGCTTAAGGGCTAGCGGGACCGGGACAGATACGCAGTATTTT,CASSLRASGTGTDTQYF
few,TRBJ1-5,TRBV30,.,TGTGCCTGGAGCTCACACGTAGGGACGGATCAGCCCCAGCATTTT,CAWSSHVGTDQPQHF
many,TRBJ1-5,TRBV28,.,TGTGCCAGCAGCTTAAGGGGGACACATCAGCCCCAGCATTTT,CASSLRGTHQPQHF
few,TRBJ2-2,TRBV6-5,.,TGTGCCAGCAGTCACGACAGGTTCATACGACGCGCGAACACCGGGGAGCTGTTTTTT,CASSHDRFIRRANTGELFF
few,TRBJ1-3,TRBV15,.,TGTGCCACCAGCAGAGCGGCGGGAAACACCATATATTTT,CATSRAAGNTIYF
many,TRBJ1-1,TRBV20-1,.,TGCAGTGCTAGAGTGCGCTATGGGTCCGTGAACACTGAAGCTTTCTTT,CSARVRYGSVNTEAFF
many,TRBJ2-3,TRBV20-1,.,TGCAGTGCTAGCGTTCAGGGTGGGGATACGCAGTATTTT,CSASVQGGDTQYF
many,TRBJ2-7,TRBV3-1,.,TGTGCCAGCAGCCAAGATCCGGCGGAGCAGTACTTC,CASSQDPAEQYF
many,TRBJ2-1,TRBV7-9,.,TGTGCCAGCAGCTTTCCGGGGAACTACAATGAGCAGTTCTTC,CASSFPGNYNEQFF
.,TRBJ2-6,TRBV3-1,.,TGTGCCAGCAGCCCCAGGGGCCCCGACTCTGGGGCCAACGTCCTGACTTTC,CASSPRGPDSGANVLTF
few,TRBJ2-3,TRBV5-1,.,TGCGCCAGCAGCTTTTACACCCGCGATACAAGAGATACGCAGTATTTT,CASSFYTRDTRDTQYF
.,TRBJ2-7,TRBV10-2,TRBD1,TGCGCCAGCAGCAATGACAGGGTCCGCGAGCAGTACTTC,CASSNDRVREQYF
many,TRBJ2-1,TRBV29-1,.,TGCAGCGTTGACGGACGGGGAGTGGATGAGCAGTTCTTC,CSVDGRGVDEQFF
.,TRBJ1-4,TRBV7-9,.,TGTGCCAGCAGCTTACGACGAGACGGAGTGGGGGGTGCAACTAATGAAAAACTGTTTTTT,CASSLRRDGVGGATNEKLFF
many,TRBJ2-5,TRBV7-2,TRBD2,TGTGCCAGCAGCAGCAACAAGCGAACTAGCGGGGGAGAGACCCAGTACTTC,CASSSNKRTSGGETQYF
many,TRBJ2-1,TRBV5-1,.,TGCGCCAGCAAAATCACGGGAACAGGCTACAATGAGCAGTTCTTC,CASKITGTGYNEQFF
.,TRBJ2-3,TRBV25-1,TRBD1,TGTGCCAGCAGTGAATCTATCAGGGGGTTATTTGGCACAGATACGCAGTATTTT,CASSESIRGLFGTDTQYF
.,TRBJ2-2,TRBV6-1,TRBD1,TGTGCCAGCAGCGCGGGACAGGCCTACACCGGGGAGCTGTTTTTT,CASSAGQAYTGELFF